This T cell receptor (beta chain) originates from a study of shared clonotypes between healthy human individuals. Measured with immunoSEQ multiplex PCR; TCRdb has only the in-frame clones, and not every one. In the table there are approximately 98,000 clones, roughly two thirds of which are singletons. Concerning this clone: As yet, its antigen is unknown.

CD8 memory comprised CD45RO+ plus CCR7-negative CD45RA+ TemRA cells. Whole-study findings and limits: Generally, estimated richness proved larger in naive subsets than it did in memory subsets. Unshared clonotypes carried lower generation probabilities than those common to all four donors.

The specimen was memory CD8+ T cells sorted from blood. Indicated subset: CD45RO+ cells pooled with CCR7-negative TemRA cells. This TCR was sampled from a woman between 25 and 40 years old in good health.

In DNA form, the CDR3 reads TGTGCCAGCACCCCCGGGGGGTCCAACTATGGCTACACCTTC. Translation gives CASTPGGSNYGYTF. This chain links TRBV7-6 with TRBJ1-2, with D perhaps TRBD1 (5 bases). Trimming removed 7 bases at V and 2 bases at J, with 14 bases between. The CDR3 has 14 residues. From germline, CDR1 is SGHVS and CDR2 FNYEAQ.